This TCR beta chain was observed in a study of vaccination and CD4 T cells after COVID-19 (dated by TCRdb to 2022 to 2024). Regarding the complete study: Every convalescent patient had a positive nasal swab PCR test for SARS-CoV-2, with mild disease in under ten patients and severe disease in one. Each participant got two doses of either the Pfizer-BioNTech BNT162b2 vaccine (n=8) or the Moderna mRNA-1273 vaccine (n=2). In the convalescent cohort there were six males and four females, among whom were two Hispanic individuals, seven Caucasians, two Asians and one multiracial person. Control cultures received a CEFX viral epitope pool as the positive control, an HIV-1 Nef peptide pool as the negative control, or no peptide. Post-vaccine blood samples were collected a median of 72 days after the second vaccine dose, ranging from about 12 to 241 days. Post-COVID blood samples from convalescent patients were collected a median of around 100 days after diagnosis, with a range of roughly 35 to 170 days. In over 8 COVID-19 convalescent patients and a handful of infection-naive healthy vaccine recipients, researchers compared the spike-specific CD4+ TCR repertoire from before mRNA vaccination with the repertoire from after. For stimulating the cultures, overlapping spike peptide pools were used, derived from SARS-CoV-2 as well as from the common cold coronaviruses HCoV-NL63, HCoV-OC43 and HCoV-229E. Broader findings and caveats from the paper: In convalescent patients, nearly all vaccine-specific clones (304 of 307) were found to be mono-reactive for SARS-CoV-2 spike rather than cross-reactive with common cold coronaviruses. In convalescent patients, a median around 89% of post-vaccine SARS-CoV-2-reactive clones were detected only after vaccination, suggesting vaccine-specific priming. The median count of SARS-CoV-2-reactive clonotypes went up from 20 to 25 after infection to a few dozen after vaccination, although the change was not significant. Only a relatively small number of convalescent patients were included in the study, and early timepoints following natural infection were not analyzed.

This clonotype was detected only a few times. The antigen it binds to is not known. Per-base qualities were not stored, and no clone one base away is much larger. The trim is 4 bases for V and 9 bases for J, with a gap of 13 bases between the germline ends. In the germline V gene, CDR1 corresponds to MNHNS and CDR2 to SASEGT. There are 13 amino acids in the CDR3, from cysteine to phenylalanine inclusive. The CDR3 DNA has 39 bases and is translated from base 1. The treatment or condition label, as the study defines it: approximately 10-day PBMC culture with coronavirus spike peptide pools or control peptides (ViraFEST assay). The ViraFEST assay, used in the study, expanded antigen-specific T cells with peptide pools and then identified the expanded clonotypes through TCR sequencing. The convalescent patients' positive SARS-CoV-2 PCR tests were from March to December 2020, which was before the Alpha, Beta and Delta variants emerged in the United States. PBMCs were cultured at roughly 2 million per well in IMDM supplemented with 5% human AB serum and about 10 IU/ml IL-2, with approximately 9.5 ug/ml peptide pools added. Half of the culture medium was replaced with fresh IL-2-containing medium on days 3 and 7. After 9 to 10 days of culture, CD4+ T cells were isolated by negative selection using the EasySep CD4+ T cell isolation kit. Ficoll-Paque Plus gradient centrifugation was used to isolate PBMCs from whole blood, and the isolated PBMCs were then either used fresh or cryopreserved at -140C. Each culture condition was generally run in triplicate wells.

Library generation was performed with PCR. DNA from cultured CD4+ T cells was subjected to TCR sequencing with the Oncomine TCR Beta short-read assay at the Johns Hopkins FTIC core. The QIAamp micro DNA kit was used to extract genomic DNA from the cultured CD4+ T cells. The Oncomine TCR Beta libraries from cultured CD4+ T cells were pooled using unique dual indexes and then sequenced on an Illumina iSeq 100. As for the original processing: Non-productive sequences were removed, and CDR3s not starting with C, not ending with F or W, or shorter than 7 amino acids were discarded. The MANAFEST web application was used to identify antigen-specific clonotypes by comparing peptide-stimulated wells against reference wells and other culture wells. To be called positive, a clone needed an FDR below 0.05, an odds ratio above 5, and a productive frequency above 0.1% in at least two of three replicate wells. Cross-reactive clonotypes were defined as significantly expanded in both SARS-CoV-2 spike wells and at least one common cold coronavirus spike condition. Levenshtein distances (stringdist) and unrooted phylogenetic trees (ape) in R version 3.6.1 were used to assess CDR3 homology. Using fastp at Q25 and MiXCR, TCRdb reprocessed the public reads and kept productive beta chains. Each CDR3 protein appears once, grouped with its most common genes and DNA. None of the V and J calls come from the authors' own analysis; TCRdb made them. In this sample the table shows around 16,000 distinct CDR3 sequences, approximately 71% of which occur a single time. In total, the top ten clones hold around a sixth of the sample.

The receptor's source is a human donor who had recovered from COVID-19. The V gene is TRBV6-1 and the J gene is TRBJ1-5; TRBD1 could be the D gene, as 5 bases match. Sample: CD4+ T cells from blood, cultured in vitro. CDR3 loop: CASSVGPAGPQHF. The DNA sequence is given as TGTGCCAGCAGTGTGGGGCCCGCAGGGCCCCAGCATTTT.